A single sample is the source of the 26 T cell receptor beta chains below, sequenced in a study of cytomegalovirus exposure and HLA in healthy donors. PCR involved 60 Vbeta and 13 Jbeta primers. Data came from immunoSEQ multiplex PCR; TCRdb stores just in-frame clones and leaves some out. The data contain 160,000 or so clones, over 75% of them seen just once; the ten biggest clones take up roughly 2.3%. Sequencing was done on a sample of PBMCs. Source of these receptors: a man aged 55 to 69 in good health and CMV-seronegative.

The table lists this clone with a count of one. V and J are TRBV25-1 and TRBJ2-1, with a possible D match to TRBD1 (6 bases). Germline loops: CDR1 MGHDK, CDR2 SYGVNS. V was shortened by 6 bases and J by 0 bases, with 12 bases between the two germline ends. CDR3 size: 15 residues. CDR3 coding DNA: TGTGCCAGCAGCGATTTCAGGGGCTCCTACAATGAGCAGTTCTTC. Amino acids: CASSDFRGSYNEQFF.

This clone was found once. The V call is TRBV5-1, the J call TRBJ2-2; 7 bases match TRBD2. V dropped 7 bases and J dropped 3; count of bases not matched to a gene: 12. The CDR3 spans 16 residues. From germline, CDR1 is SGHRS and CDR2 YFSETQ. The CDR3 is CASRPESGIDTGELFF. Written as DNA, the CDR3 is TGCGCCAGCCGCCCCGAGAGCGGGATAGACACCGGGGAGCTGTTTTTT.

The CDR3: CASSLLQETQYF. DNA for the CDR3: TGTGCCAGCAGCCTCCTCCAAGAGACCCAGTACTTC. The chain employs TRBV11-2 and TRBJ2-5; D call uncertain. The germline CDR1 and CDR2 sequences are SGHAT and FQNNGV. Trimming removed 5 bases at V and 1 base at J, with 5 bases between. The CDR3 extends over 12 amino acids.

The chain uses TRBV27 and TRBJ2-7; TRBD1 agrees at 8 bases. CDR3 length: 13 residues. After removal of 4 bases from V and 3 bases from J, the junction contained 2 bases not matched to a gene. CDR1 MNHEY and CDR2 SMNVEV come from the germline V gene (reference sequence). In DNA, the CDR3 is TGTGCCAGCAGTTGGGACAGGAGCTACGAGCAGTACTTC. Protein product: CASSWDRSYEQYF.

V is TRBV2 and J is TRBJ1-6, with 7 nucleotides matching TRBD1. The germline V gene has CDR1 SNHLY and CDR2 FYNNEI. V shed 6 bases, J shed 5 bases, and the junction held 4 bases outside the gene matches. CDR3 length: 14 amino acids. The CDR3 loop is CASSRTGNNSPLHF. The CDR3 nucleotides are TGTGCCAGCAGCAGGACAGGCAATAATTCACCCCTCCACTTT.

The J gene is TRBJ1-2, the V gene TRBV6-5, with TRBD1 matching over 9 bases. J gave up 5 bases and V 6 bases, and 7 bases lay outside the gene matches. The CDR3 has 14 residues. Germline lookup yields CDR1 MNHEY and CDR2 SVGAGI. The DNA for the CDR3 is TGTGCCAGCAGGAAAGGGGGACAGGGATATGGCTACACCTTC. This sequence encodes CASRKGGQGYGYTF.

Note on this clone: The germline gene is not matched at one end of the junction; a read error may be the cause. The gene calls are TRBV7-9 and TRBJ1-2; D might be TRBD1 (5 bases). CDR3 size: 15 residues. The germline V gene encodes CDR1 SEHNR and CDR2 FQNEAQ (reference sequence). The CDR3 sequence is CASSLDLTAVRGYPF. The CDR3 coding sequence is TGTGCCAGCAGCTTAGATCTGACGGCTGTAAGGGGCTACCCCTTC.

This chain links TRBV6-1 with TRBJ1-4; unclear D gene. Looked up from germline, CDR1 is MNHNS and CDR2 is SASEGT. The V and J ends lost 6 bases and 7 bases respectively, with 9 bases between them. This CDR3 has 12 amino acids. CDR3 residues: CASRWLPEKLFF. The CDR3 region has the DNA TGTGCCAGCAGGTGGCTGCCTGAAAAACTGTTTTTT.

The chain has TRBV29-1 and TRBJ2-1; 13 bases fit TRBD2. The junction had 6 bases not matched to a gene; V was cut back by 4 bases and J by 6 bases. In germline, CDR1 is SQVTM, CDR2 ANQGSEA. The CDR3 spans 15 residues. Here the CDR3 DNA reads TGCAGCGTTGTTGTGGGACTAGCGGGGCCCAATGAGCAGTTCTTC. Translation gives CSVVVGLAGPNEQFF.

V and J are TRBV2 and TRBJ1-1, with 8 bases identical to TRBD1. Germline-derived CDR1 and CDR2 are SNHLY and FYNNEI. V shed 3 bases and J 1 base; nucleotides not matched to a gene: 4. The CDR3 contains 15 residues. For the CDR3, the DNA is TGTGCCAGCAGTGAGGGAGGGACAGGGAACACTGAAGCTTTCTTT. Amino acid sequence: CASSEGGTGNTEAFF.

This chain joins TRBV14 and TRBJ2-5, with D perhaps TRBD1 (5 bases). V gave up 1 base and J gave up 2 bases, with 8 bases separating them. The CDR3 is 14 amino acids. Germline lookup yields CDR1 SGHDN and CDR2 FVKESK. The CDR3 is CASSQAGWQETQYF. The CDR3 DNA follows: TGTGCCAGCAGCCAAGCAGGGTGGCAAGAGACCCAGTACTTC.

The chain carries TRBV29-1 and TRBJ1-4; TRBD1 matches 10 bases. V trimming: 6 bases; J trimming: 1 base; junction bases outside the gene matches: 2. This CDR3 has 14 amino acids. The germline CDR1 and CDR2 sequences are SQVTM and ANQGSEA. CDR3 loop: CSVRTGGTNEKLFF. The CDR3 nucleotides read TGCAGCGTGAGGACAGGGGGAACTAATGAAAAACTGTTTTTT.

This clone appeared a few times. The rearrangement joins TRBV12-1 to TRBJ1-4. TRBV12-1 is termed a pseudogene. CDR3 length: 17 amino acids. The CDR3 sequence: CASSFRSPREVGEKLFF. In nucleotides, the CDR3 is TGTGCCAGCAGCTTTAGGTCGCCCAGGGAGGTGGGGGAAAAACTGTTTTTT.

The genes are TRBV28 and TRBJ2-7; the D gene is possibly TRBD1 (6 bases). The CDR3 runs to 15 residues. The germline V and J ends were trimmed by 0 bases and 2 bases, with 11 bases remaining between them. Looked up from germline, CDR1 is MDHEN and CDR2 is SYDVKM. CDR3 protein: CASSLWPDSPYEQYF. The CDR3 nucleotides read TGTGCCAGCAGTTTATGGCCGGACAGCCCCTACGAGCAGTACTTC. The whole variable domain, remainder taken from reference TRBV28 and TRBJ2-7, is DVKVTQSSRYLVKRTGEKVFLECVQDMDHENMFWYRQDPGLGLRLIYFSYDVKMKEKGDIPEGYSVSREKKERFSLILESASTNQTSMYLCASSLWPDSPYEQYFGPGTRLTVT.

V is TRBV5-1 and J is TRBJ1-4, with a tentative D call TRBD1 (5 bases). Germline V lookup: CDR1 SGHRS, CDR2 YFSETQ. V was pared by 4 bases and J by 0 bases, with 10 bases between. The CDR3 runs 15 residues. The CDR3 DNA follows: TGCGCCAGCAGCGAAGACAGACCAACTAATGAAAAACTGTTTTTT. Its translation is CASSEDRPTNEKLFF.

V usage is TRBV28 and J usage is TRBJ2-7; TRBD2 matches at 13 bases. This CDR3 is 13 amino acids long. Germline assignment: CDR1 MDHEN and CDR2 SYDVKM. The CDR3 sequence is CASGTSGTYEQYF. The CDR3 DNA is TGTGCTTCCGGGACTAGCGGGACCTACGAGCAGTACTTC.

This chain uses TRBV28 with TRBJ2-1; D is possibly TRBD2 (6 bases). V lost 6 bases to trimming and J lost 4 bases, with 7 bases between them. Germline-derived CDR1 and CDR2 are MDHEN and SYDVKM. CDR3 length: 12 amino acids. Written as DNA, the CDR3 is TGTGCCAGCAGGGGACTTTACAATGAGCAGTTCTTC. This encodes CASRGLYNEQFF.

Here the CDR3 reads CASSRPIAGVTSEQYF. CDR3 DNA: TGTGCCAGCAGCCGACCCATAGCGGGAGTGACGTCCGAGCAGTACTTC. The genes are TRBV5-4 and TRBJ2-7; 9 bases align to TRBD2. Germline V gene lookup returns CDR1 SGHNT and CDR2 YYREEE (reference sequence). J lost 6 bases, V lost 4 bases, and 14 bases had no gene match. This CDR3 is 16 amino acids long.

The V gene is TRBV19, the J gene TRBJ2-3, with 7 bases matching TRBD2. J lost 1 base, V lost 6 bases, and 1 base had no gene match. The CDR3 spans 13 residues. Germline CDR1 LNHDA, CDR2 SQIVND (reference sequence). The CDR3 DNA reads TGTGCCAGTAGGCTAGCGGGCACAGATACGCAGTATTTT. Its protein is CASRLAGTDTQYF.

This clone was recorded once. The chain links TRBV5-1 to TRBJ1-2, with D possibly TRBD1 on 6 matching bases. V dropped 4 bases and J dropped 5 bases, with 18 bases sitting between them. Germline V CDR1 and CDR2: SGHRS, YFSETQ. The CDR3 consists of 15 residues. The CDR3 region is CASSPPRGGGYGYTF. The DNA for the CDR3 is TGCGCCAGCAGCCCCCCGAGGGGGGGCGGGTATGGCTACACCTTC. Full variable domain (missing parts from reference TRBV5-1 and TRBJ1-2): KAGVTQTPRYLIKTRGQQVTLSCSPISGHRSVSWYQQTPGQGLQFLFEYFSETQRNKGNFPGRFSGRQFSNSRSEMNVSTLELGDSALYLCASSPPRGGGYGYTFGSGTRLTVV.

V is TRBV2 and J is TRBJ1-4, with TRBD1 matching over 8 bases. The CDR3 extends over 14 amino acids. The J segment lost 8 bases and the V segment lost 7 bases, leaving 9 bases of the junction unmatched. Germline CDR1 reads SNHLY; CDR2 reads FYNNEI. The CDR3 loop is CASTVDRGSEKLFF. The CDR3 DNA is TGTGCCAGCACTGTAGACAGGGGTTCCGAAAAACTGTTTTTT. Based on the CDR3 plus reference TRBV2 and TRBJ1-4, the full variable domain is EPEVTQTPSHQVTQMGQEVILRCVPISNHLYFYWYRQILGQKVEFLVSFYNNEISEKSEIFDDQFSVERPDGSNFTLKIRSTKLEDSAMYFCASTVDRGSEKLFFGSGTQLSVL.

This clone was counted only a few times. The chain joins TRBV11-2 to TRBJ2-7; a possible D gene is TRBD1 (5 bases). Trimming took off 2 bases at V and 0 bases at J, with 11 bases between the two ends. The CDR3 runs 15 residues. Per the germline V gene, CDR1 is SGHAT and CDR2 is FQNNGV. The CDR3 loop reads CASSLQQASSYEQYF. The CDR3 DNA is TGTGCCAGCAGCTTACAACAGGCGAGCTCCTACGAGCAGTACTTC.

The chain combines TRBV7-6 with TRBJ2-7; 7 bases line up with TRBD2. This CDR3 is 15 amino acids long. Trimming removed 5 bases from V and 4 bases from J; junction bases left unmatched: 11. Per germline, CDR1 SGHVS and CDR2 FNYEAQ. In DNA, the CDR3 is TGTGCCAGCAGCGCCACGGGGGGATTAGGGTACGAGCAGTACTTC. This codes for CASSATGGLGYEQYF.

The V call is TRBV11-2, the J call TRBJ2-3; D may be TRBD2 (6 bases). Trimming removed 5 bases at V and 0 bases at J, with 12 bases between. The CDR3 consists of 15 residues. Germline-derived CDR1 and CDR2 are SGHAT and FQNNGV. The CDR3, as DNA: TGTGCCAGCAGCGCCGGGAGCGCTAGCACAGATACGCAGTATTTT. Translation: CASSAGSASTDTQYF.

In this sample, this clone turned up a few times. The CDR3 nucleotides read TGTGCCAGCAGTTCCTCTAGCGGACAATACAATGAGCAGTTCTTC. This sequence encodes CASSSSSGQYNEQFF. This sequence joins TRBV27 and TRBJ2-1; TRBD2 agrees at 7 bases. This CDR3 contains 15 residues. The junction had 7 bases not matched to a gene; V was cut back by 4 bases and J by 4 bases. Germline assignment: CDR1 MNHEY and CDR2 SMNVEV (reference sequence).

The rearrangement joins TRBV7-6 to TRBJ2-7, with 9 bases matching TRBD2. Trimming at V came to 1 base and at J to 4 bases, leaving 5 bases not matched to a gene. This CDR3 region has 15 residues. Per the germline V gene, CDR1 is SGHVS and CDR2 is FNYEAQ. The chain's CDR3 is CASSLGAGGSYEQYF. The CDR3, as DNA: TGTGCCAGCAGCTTAGGCGCGGGGGGGAGTTACGAGCAGTACTTC.